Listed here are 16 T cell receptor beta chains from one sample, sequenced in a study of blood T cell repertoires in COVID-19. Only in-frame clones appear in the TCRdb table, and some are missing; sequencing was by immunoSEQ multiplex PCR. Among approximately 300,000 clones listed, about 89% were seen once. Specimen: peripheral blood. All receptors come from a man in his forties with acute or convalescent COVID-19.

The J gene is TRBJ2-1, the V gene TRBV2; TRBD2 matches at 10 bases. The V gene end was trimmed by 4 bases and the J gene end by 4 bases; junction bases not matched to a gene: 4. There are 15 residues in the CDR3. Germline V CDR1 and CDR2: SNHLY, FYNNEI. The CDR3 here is CASSVALAGYNEQFF. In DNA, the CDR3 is TGTGCCAGCAGTGTCGCACTAGCGGGGTACAATGAGCAGTTCTTC.

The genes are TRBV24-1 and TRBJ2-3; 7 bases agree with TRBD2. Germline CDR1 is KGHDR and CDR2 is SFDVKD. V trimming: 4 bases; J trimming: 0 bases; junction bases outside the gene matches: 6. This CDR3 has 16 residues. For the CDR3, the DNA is TGTGCCACCAGTGACTGGAGCGGGGTTAGCACAGATACGCAGTATTTT. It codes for CATSDWSGVSTDTQYF.

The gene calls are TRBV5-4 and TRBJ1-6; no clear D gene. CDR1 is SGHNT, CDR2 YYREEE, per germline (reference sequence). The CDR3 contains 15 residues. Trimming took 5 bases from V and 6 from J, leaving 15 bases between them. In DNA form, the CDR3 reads TGTGCCAGCAGTGAGGATGGGAGGGTTAATTCACCCCTCCACTTT. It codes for CASSEDGRVNSPLHF.

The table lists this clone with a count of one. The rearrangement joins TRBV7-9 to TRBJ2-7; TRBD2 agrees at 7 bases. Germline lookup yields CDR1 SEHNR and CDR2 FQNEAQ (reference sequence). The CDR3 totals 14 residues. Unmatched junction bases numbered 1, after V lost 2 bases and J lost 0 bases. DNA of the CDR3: TGTGCCAGCAGCTTAAGCGGGGACTCCTACGAGCAGTACTTC. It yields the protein CASSLSGDSYEQYF.

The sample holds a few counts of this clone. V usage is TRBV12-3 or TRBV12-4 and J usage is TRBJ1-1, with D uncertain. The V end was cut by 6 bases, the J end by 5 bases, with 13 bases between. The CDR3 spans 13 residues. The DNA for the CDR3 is TGTGCCAGCAGATTCCCTAGGGAGACTGAAGCTTTCTTT. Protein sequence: CASRFPRETEAFF.

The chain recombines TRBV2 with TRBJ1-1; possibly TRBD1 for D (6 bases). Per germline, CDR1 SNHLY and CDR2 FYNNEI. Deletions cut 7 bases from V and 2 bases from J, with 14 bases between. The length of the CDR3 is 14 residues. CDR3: CASTVGGANTEAFF. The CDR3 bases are TGTGCCAGCACGGTCGGGGGGGCTAACACTGAAGCTTTCTTT.

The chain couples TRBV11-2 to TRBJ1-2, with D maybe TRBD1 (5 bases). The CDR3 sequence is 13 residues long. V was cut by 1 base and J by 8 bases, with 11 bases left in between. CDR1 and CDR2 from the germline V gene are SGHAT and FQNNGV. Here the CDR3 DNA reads TGTGCCAGCAGCTTAGGAAAAGGGGCGGGCTACACCTTC. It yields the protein CASSLGKGAGYTF.

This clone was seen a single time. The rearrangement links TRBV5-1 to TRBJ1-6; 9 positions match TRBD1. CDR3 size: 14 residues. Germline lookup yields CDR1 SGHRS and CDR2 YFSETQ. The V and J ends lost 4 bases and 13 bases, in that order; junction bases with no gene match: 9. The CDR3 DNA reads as TGCGCCAGCAGCCTGGACAGGGGAAATGCGCCCCTCCACTTT. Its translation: CASSLDRGNAPLHF.

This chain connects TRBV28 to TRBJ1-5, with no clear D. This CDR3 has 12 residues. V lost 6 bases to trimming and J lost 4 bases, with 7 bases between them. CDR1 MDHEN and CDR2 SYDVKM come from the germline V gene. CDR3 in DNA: TGTGCCAGCAGACTGACAAATCAGCCCCAGCATTTT. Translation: CASRLTNQPQHF.

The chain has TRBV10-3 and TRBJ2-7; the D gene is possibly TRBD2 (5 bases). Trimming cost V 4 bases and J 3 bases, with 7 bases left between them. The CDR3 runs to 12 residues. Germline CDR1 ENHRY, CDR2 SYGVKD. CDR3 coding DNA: TGTGCCATCAGTGGGAGCGGCTACGAGCAGTACTTC. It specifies CAISGSGYEQYF.

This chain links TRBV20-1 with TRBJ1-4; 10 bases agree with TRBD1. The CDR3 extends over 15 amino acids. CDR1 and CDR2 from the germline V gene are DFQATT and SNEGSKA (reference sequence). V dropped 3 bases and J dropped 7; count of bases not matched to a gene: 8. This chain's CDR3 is CSASDPGTGVEKLFF. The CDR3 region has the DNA TGCAGTGCTAGTGATCCCGGGACAGGGGTTGAAAAACTGTTTTTT.

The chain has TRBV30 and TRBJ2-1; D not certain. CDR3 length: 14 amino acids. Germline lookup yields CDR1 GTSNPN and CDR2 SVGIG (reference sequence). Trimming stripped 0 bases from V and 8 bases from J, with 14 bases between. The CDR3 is CAWSVQIVAYEQFF. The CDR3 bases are TGTGCCTGGAGTGTACAGATAGTCGCTTATGAGCAGTTCTTC.

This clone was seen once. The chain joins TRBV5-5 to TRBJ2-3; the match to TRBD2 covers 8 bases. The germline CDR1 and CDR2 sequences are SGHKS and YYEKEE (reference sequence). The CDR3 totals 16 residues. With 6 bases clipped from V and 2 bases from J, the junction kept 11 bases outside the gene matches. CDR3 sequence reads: CASTLREGGITDTQYF. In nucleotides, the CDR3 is TGTGCCAGCACCCTACGGGAGGGCGGGATCACAGATACGCAGTATTTT.

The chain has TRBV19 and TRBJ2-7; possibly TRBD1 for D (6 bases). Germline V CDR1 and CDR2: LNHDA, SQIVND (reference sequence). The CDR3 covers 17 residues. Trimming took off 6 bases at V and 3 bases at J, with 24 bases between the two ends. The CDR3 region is CASSPAQGSPPLYEQYF. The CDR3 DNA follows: TGTGCCAGTAGCCCGGCTCAGGGGTCTCCCCCCCTCTACGAGCAGTACTTC.

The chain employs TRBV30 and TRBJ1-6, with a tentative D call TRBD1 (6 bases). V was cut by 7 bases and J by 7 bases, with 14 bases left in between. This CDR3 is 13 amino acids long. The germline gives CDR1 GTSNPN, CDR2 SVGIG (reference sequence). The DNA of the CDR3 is TGTGCCTCTGCCACTCAGGGGAATTCACCCCTCCACTTT. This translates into CASATQGNSPLHF.

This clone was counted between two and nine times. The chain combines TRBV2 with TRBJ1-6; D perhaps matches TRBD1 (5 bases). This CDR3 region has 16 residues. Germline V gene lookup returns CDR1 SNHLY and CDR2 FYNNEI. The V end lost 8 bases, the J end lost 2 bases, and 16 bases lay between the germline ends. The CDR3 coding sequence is TGTGCCAGCGGGAAGCAGGGAAACCCCTATAATTCACCCCTCCACTTT. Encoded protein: CASGKQGNPYNSPLHF.